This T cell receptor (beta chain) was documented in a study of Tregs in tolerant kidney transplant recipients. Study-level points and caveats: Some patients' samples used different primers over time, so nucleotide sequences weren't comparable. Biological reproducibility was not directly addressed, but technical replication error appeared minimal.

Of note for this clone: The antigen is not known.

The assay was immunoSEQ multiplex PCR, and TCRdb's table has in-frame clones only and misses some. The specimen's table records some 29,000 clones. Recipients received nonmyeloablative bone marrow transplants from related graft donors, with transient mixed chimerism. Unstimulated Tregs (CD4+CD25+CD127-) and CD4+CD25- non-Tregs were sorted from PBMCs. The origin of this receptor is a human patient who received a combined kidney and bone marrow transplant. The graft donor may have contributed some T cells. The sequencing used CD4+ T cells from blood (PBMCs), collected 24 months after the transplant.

The sequenced CDR3 bases are TGTGCCAGCTCCCCCGGGACTAGCGGGATCTACGAG. This translates into CASSPGTSGIYE. The entire CDR3 reads CASSPGTSGIYEQYF. The rearrangement uses TRBV18 and TRBJ2-7, with 13 positions matching TRBD2. Read coverage stops 3 residues before the CDR3 terminus; the germline J gene supplies the remainder. The J segment lost 3 bases and the V segment lost 6 bases, leaving 5 bases of the junction unmatched. The CDR3 has 15 amino acids. CDR1 KGHSH and CDR2 LQKENI come from the germline V gene.